Listed below are T cell receptor beta chains from one sample, sequenced in a study of beta chain features in type 1 diabetes. TCRdb's table, derived via immunoSEQ multiplex PCR, lists solely in-frame clones and lacks some. The sample lists 100,000 to 150,000 clones, roughly 10% occurring once. Sequencing was performed on central memory CD4+ T cells from blood. The receptors shown here come from a man younger than 45 with type 1 diabetes. Each CDR3 is given with its conserved first and last residue. D genes are given only for firm matches. Clone size, where shown, is once, few, many, or a class for clones that have expanded.

d_gene: -
v_gene: TRBV7-9
abundance: -
j_gene: TRBJ2-7
CDR3aa: CASSSRGYEQYF
CDR3nt: TGTGCCAGCAGCTCCCGGGGCTACGAGCAGTACTTC

d_gene: -
v_gene: TRBV15
abundance: -
j_gene: TRBJ2-7
CDR3aa: CATSRGGSYYEQYF
CDR3nt: TGTGCCACCAGCAGAGGCGGCAGCTACTACGAGCAGTACTTC

d_gene: TRBD1
v_gene: TRBV4-1
abundance: -
j_gene: TRBJ2-1
CDR3aa: CASSQVDRGAYNEQFF
CDR3nt: TGCGCCAGCAGCCAAGTAGACAGGGGAGCATACAATGAGCAGTTCTTC

d_gene: -
v_gene: TRBV5-4
abundance: -
j_gene: TRBJ1-2
CDR3aa: CASSLGSGGPGYTF
CDR3nt: TGTGCCAGCAGCTTGGGGTCGGGGGGCCCTGGCTACACCTTC

d_gene: -
v_gene: TRBV4-1
abundance: -
j_gene: TRBJ1-1
CDR3aa: CASKGGGVATEAFF
CDR3nt: TGCGCCAGCAAGGGTGGGGGGGTGGCCACTGAAGCTTTCTTT

d_gene: -
v_gene: TRBV7-3
abundance: -
j_gene: TRBJ2-3
CDR3aa: CASSPGTPFDTQYF
CDR3nt: TGTGCCAGCAGCCCCGGGACTCCCTTCGATACGCAGTATTTT

d_gene: TRBD2
v_gene: TRBV28
abundance: -
j_gene: TRBJ2-1
CDR3aa: CASSSGLAGGREQFF
CDR3nt: TGTGCCAGCAGTTCAGGACTAGCGGGGGGGCGTGAGCAGTTCTTC

d_gene: -
v_gene: TRBV7-9
abundance: few
j_gene: TRBJ2-5
CDR3aa: CASSLQGETQYF
CDR3nt: TGTGCCAGCAGCTTACAGGGGGAGACCCAGTACTTC

d_gene: -
v_gene: TRBV5-4
abundance: -
j_gene: TRBJ2-2
CDR3aa: CASSLAVGELFF
CDR3nt: TGTGCCAGCAGCTTGGCCGTCGGGGAGCTGTTTTTT

d_gene: -
v_gene: TRBV4-1
abundance: few
j_gene: TRBJ1-2
CDR3aa: CASSQADQGYGYTF
CDR3nt: TGCGCCAGCAGCCAAGCAGACCAGGGTTATGGCTACACCTTC

d_gene: -
v_gene: TRBV7-9
abundance: -
j_gene: TRBJ1-4
CDR3aa: CASSPQGGEKLFF
CDR3nt: TGTGCCAGCAGCCCGCAGGGTGGCGAAAAACTGTTTTTT

d_gene: TRBD1
v_gene: TRBV7-7
abundance: few
j_gene: TRBJ2-5
CDR3aa: CASSSDRGAETQYF
CDR3nt: TGTGCTAGCAGCTCTGACAGGGGGGCAGAGACCCAGTACTTC

d_gene: -
v_gene: TRBV27
abundance: few
j_gene: TRBJ2-3
CDR3aa: CASSKSGYSTDTQYF
CDR3nt: TGTGCCAGCAGTAAATCGGGTTATTCCACAGATACGCAGTATTTT

d_gene: TRBD1
v_gene: TRBV6-5
abundance: many
j_gene: TRBJ1-2
CDR3aa: CASSYTSGGQLYTF
CDR3nt: TGTGCCAGCAGTTACACCTCCGGGGGACAGCTATACACCTTC

d_gene: TRBD1
v_gene: TRBV6-5
abundance: few
j_gene: TRBJ1-5
CDR3aa: CASSPGGLQPQHF
CDR3nt: TGTGCCAGCAGTCCAGGGGGCCTTCAGCCCCAGCATTTT

d_gene: TRBD2
v_gene: TRBV29-1
abundance: few
j_gene: TRBJ2-1
CDR3aa: CSVEPTSGGNNEQFF
CDR3nt: TGCAGCGTTGAACCGACTAGCGGGGGAAACAATGAGCAGTTCTTC

d_gene: -
v_gene: TRBV28
abundance: -
j_gene: TRBJ2-5
CDR3aa: CALSGGGSETQYF
CDR3nt: TGTGCCCTCTCTGGCGGGGGCAGTGAGACCCAGTACTTC

d_gene: TRBD1
v_gene: TRBV29-1
abundance: few
j_gene: TRBJ2-7
CDR3aa: CSVEGMGQASYEQYF
CDR3nt: TGCAGCGTTGAAGGGATGGGACAGGCGAGCTACGAGCAGTACTTC

d_gene: -
v_gene: TRBV9
abundance: few
j_gene: TRBJ1-2
CDR3aa: CASSVDLGSYGYTF
CDR3nt: TGTGCCAGCAGCGTAGATCTGGGCTCCTATGGCTACACCTTC

d_gene: -
v_gene: TRBV27
abundance: many
j_gene: TRBJ2-2
CDR3aa: CASSLLGKPTGELFF
CDR3nt: TGTGCCAGCAGTTTACTTGGCAAACCCACCGGGGAGCTGTTTTTT

d_gene: TRBD1
v_gene: TRBV7-9
abundance: few
j_gene: TRBJ1-2
CDR3aa: CASSSTGGNGYTF
CDR3nt: TGTGCCAGCAGCTCCACAGGGGGAAATGGCTACACCTTC

d_gene: -
v_gene: TRBV27
abundance: -
j_gene: TRBJ1-1
CDR3aa: CASRGNTEAFF
CDR3nt: TGTGCCAGCCGGGGGAACACTGAAGCTTTCTTT

d_gene: TRBD2
v_gene: TRBV25-1
abundance: few
j_gene: TRBJ2-5
CDR3aa: CASSEGGSQETQYF
CDR3nt: TGTGCCAGCAGTGAGGGGGGGTCCCAAGAGACCCAGTACTTC

d_gene: -
v_gene: TRBV29-1
abundance: few
j_gene: TRBJ2-5
CDR3aa: CSAGGQETQYF
CDR3nt: TGCAGCGCCGGAGGACAAGAGACCCAGTACTTC

d_gene: -
v_gene: TRBV18
abundance: few
j_gene: TRBJ1-4
CDR3aa: CASSQAQATNEKLFF
CDR3nt: TGTGCCAGCTCGCAGGCGCAAGCAACTAATGAAAAACTGTTTTTT

d_gene: TRBD1
v_gene: TRBV6-5
abundance: few
j_gene: TRBJ2-7
CDR3aa: CASSFRGTNRFEQYF
CDR3nt: TGTGCCAGCAGTTTCAGGGGGACGAATCGTTTCGAGCAGTACTTC

d_gene: TRBD1
v_gene: TRBV2
abundance: few
j_gene: TRBJ2-2
CDR3aa: CASRLTGDATGELFF
CDR3nt: TGTGCCAGCAGACTAACAGGGGACGCCACCGGGGAGCTGTTTTTT

d_gene: -
v_gene: TRBV5-4
abundance: few
j_gene: TRBJ1-2
CDR3aa: CASSLGQVNGYTF
CDR3nt: TGTGCCAGCAGCTTGGGACAGGTGAACGGCTACACCTTC

d_gene: TRBD1
v_gene: TRBV11-2
abundance: few
j_gene: TRBJ1-3
CDR3aa: CASSIGGGNTIYF
CDR3nt: TGTGCCAGCAGCATAGGGGGCGGAAACACCATATATTTT

d_gene: -
v_gene: TRBV7-9
abundance: once
j_gene: TRBJ2-2
CDR3aa: CASSLASGGELFF
CDR3nt: TGTGCCAGCAGCTTAGCGTCCGGCGGGGAGCTGTTTTTT

d_gene: -
v_gene: TRBV7-3
abundance: -
j_gene: TRBJ1-1
CDR3aa: CASSPEGNTEAFF
CDR3nt: TGTGCCAGCAGTCCCGAGGGGAACACTGAAGCTTTCTTT

d_gene: -
v_gene: TRBV7-2
abundance: -
j_gene: TRBJ2-7
CDR3aa: CASSFRKGDEQYF
CDR3nt: TGTGCCAGCAGCTTTAGAAAGGGGGACGAGCAGTACTTC

d_gene: TRBD1
v_gene: TRBV5-1
abundance: -
j_gene: TRBJ1-2
CDR3aa: CASSQRQGNYGYTF
CDR3nt: TGCGCCAGCAGCCAACGACAGGGTAACTATGGCTACACCTTC

d_gene: -
v_gene: TRBV6-5
abundance: few
j_gene: TRBJ2-3
CDR3aa: CASSYSGSLGDTQYF
CDR3nt: TGTGCCAGCAGTTACTCGGGTAGCCTGGGAGATACGCAGTATTTT

d_gene: -
v_gene: TRBV15
abundance: few
j_gene: TRBJ2-3
CDR3aa: CATSRGRTYTDTQYF
CDR3nt: TGTGCCACCAGCAGAGGACGGACTTACACAGATACGCAGTATTTT

d_gene: TRBD2
v_gene: TRBV7-9
abundance: -
j_gene: TRBJ2-1
CDR3aa: CASSVLAGGYHEQFF
CDR3nt: TGTGCCAGCAGCGTACTAGCGGGGGGTTATCATGAGCAGTTCTTC

d_gene: TRBD2
v_gene: TRBV2
abundance: few
j_gene: TRBJ2-5
CDR3aa: CASSEGLAKETQYF
CDR3nt: TGTGCCAGCAGTGAAGGACTAGCTAAAGAGACCCAGTACTTC